The sequence of this TCR beta chain was determined in a study of CXCR3-negative and CXCR3-positive naive CD8 T cells. Study details: A total of around 140 million TRB reads was generated, with about 1.5 +/- 0.3 million per library.

Study-wide results and caveats: Comparably high diversity marked both naive subsets, whereas memory CD8+ cells had much lower diversity.

UMI-tagged TRB cDNA libraries were built via 5' RACE. Each CDR3 protein gets one entry in TCRdb, which reprocessed the 5' RACE reads and gives no DNA. In all, the sample yields 20,000 to 30,000 distinct CDR3 sequences. This clonotype is labeled medium-sized based on frequency. Its antigen is unidentified. The CDR3 is 17 amino acids. CDR1 is SGHVS and CDR2 is FNYEAQ in the germline V gene. The study sorted every CD8+ T cell subset in triplicate at approximately 300,000 cells each. The TCR sequence derives from a human donor in good health. Some clones in this sample may be carry-over from other donors' samples. The chain links TRBV7-6 to TRBJ1-1; TCRdb selects TRBD1, and the lack of DNA leaves this call unchecked. What was sequenced was naive CXCR3- CD8+ T cells from blood. Subset: CD45RO-CCR7+CD27+CD95- naive CD8+ T cells lacking CXCR3 (TNR3-). The CDR3 protein is CASSSHPGQGVSTEAFF.